The text below deals with one TCR beta chain. Its specificity is unknown. Primed by a sample-barcoded 5' primer and a J-beta primer mix, a second PCR proceeded for about 7 to 11 cycles. TCRdb passed the 5' RACE reads through MiXCR, listing each CDR3 protein once. The profile covers fewer than 2,000,000 distinct CDR3 sequences, with around 36% appearing a single time and about 11% taken by the ten largest. The CDR3 length is 15 residues. Germline V gene data show CDR1 as SGHRS and CDR2 as YFSETQ. Trimming removed 4 bases from V and 0 bases from J; junction bases left unmatched: 3. This record comes from a study of blood T cells in healthy people across ages. Isolation recovered at least 6 million PBMCs from every sample. Total RNA was isolated from each sample in quantities of at least 5 micrograms. Study-level points and caveats: Lack of knowledge of donor CMV status possibly confounded expanded clonotype changes.

This receptor was taken from a woman aged 30 to 39 in good health. The chain uses TRBV5-1 and TRBJ1-4; 7 nucleotides match TRBD1. Source material: blood. The CDR3 DNA reads TGCGCCAGCAGCACCGACAGGGCAACTAATGAAAAACTGTTTTTT. Translation: CASSTDRATNEKLFF.